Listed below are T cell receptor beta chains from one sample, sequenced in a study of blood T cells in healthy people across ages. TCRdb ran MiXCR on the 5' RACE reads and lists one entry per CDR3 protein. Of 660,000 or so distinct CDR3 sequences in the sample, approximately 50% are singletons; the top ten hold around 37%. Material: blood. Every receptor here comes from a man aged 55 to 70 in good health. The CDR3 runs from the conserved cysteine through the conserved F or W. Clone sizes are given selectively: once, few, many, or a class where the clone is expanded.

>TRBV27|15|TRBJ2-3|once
CASSLGRGGRGTQYF
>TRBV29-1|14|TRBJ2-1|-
CSVEDRVAIETQFF
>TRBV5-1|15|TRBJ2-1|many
CASSLVTGSYNEQFF
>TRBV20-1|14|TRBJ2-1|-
CSARGPGIWNEQFF
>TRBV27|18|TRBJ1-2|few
CASTRTADRGFRNYGYTF
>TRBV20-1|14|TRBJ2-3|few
CSVWRDTNTDTQYF
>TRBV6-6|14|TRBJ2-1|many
CASSYSRGNNEQFF
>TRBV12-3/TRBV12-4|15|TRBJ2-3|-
CASKWTRGMADMQYF
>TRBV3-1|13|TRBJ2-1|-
CASSQSSGHEQFF
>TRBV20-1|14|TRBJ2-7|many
CSARVGTGVGEQYF
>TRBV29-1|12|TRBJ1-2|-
CSVSRGAGGYTF
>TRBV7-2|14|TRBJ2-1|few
CASSTILGNNEQFF
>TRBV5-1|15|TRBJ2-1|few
CASSLLGFPHNEQFF
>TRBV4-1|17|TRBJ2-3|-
CASSQRAGGGFTDTQYF
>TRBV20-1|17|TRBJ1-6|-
CSATNTGASSYNSPLHF
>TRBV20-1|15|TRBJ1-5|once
CSARDGRISNQPQHF
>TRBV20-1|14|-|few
CSAPRSQGGYEQYF